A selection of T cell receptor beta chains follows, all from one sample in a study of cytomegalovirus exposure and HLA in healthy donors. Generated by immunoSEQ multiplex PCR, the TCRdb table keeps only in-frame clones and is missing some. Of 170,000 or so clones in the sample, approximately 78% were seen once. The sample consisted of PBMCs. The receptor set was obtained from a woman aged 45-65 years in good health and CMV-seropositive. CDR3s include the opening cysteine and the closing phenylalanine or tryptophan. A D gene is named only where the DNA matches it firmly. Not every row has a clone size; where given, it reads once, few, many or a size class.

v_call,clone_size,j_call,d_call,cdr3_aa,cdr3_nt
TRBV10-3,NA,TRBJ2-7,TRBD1,CAISVSRGQFPLAGEQYF,TGTGCCATCAGTGTCTCGAGGGGACAGTTTCCCCTCGCAGGGGAGCAGTACTTC
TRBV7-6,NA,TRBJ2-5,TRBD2,CASSLEAAGGSWETQYF,TGTGCCAGCAGCTTAGAAGCGGCGGGGGGCTCGTGGGAGACCCAGTACTTC
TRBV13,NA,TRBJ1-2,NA,CASSLGRTAMYGYTF,TGTGCCAGCAGCTTAGGGAGGACAGCCATGTATGGCTACACCTTC
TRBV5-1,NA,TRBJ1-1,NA,CASSSKGVVTEAFF,TGCGCCAGCAGCTCGAAGGGGGTGGTGACTGAAGCTTTCTTT
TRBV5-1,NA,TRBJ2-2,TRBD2,CASSPSGGATGELFF,TGCGCCAGCAGCCCGAGCGGGGGGGCAACCGGGGAGCTGTTTTTT
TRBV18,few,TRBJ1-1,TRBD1,CASSPQNLNRGLEAFF,TGTGCCAGCTCACCACAGAATTTAAACAGGGGGCTTGAAGCTTTCTTT
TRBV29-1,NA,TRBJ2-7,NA,CSVEAPTGRGYEQYF,TGCAGCGTTGAAGCGCCGACAGGGCGGGGATACGAGCAGTACTTC
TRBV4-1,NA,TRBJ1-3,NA,CASSETGGLGNTIYF,TGCGCCAGCAGCGAAACGGGGGGGCTTGGAAACACCATATATTTT
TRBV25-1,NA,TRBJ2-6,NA,CASNDGGSGANVLTF,TGTGCCAGCAACGACGGGGGCTCTGGGGCCAACGTCCTGACTTTC
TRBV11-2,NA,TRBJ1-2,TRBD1,CASSHWTGGIDGYTF,TGTGCCAGCAGCCATTGGACAGGGGGAATAGATGGCTACACCTTC
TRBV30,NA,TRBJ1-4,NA,CAWSGGRGYEKLFF,TGTGCCTGGAGCGGAGGGAGGGGGTATGAAAAACTGTTTTTT
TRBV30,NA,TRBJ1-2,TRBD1,CASDRGLGYTF,TGTGCCTCCGACAGGGGGCTCGGCTACACCTTC
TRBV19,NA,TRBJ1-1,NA,CASSAGLGEAFF,TGTGCCAGTAGTGCAGGGCTGGGAGAAGCTTTCTTT
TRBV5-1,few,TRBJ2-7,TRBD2,CASSRDGGGEQYF,TGCGCCAGCAGCCGAGATGGCGGGGGCGAGCAGTACTTC
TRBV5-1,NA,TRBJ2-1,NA,CASSPTVTIGEQFF,TGCGCCAGCAGCCCCACGGTCACTATCGGTGAGCAGTTCTTC